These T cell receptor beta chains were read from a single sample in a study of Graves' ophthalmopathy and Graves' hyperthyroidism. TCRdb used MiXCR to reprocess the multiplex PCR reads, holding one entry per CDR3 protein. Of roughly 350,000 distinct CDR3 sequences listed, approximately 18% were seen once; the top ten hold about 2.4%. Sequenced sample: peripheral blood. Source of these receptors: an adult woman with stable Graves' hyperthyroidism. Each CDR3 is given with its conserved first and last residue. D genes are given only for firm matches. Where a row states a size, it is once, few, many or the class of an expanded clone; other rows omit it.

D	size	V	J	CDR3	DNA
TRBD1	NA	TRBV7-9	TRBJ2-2	CASRTGEFNTGELFF	TGTGCCAGCAGGACAGGGGAATTTAACACCGGGGAGCTGTTTTTT
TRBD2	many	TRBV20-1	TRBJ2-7	CSVPGLATYEQYF	TGCAGTGTTCCGGGACTAGCTACCTACGAGCAGTACTTC
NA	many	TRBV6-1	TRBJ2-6	CASSRDNSGANVLTF	TGTGCCAGCAGTCGGGATAACTCTGGGGCCAACGTCCTGACTTTC
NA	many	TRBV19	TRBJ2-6	CASRNRQESSGANVLTF	TGTGCCAGTAGAAATAGACAGGAGAGCTCTGGGGCCAACGTCCTGACTTTC
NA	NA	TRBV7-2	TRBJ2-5	CASSLVQKQETQYF	TGTGCCAGCAGCTTAGTGCAGAAACAAGAGACCCAGTACTTC
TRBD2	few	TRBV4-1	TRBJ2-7	CASSLAGEHYEQYF	TGCGCCAGCAGCCTAGCGGGAGAGCACTACGAGCAGTACTTC
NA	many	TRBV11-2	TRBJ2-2	CASSFQRSRFLTGELFF	TGTGCCAGCAGCTTCCAAAGGTCCCGGTTCCTCACCGGGGAGCTGTTTTTT
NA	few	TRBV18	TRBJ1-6	CASSLTGSQNSPLHF	TGTGCCAGCTCACTCACCGGGTCCCAAAATTCACCCCTCCACTTT
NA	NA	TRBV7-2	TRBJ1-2	CASSGITADNYGYTF	TGTGCCAGCAGCGGGATAACGGCGGATAACTATGGCTACACCTTC
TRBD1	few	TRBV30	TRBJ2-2	CAWSVKPFTGGGTGELFF	TGTGCCTGGAGTGTCAAACCCTTTACAGGGGGCGGCACCGGGGAGCTGTTTTTT
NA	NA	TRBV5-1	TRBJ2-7	CASSPPQGMFEQYF	TGCGCCAGCAGCCCTCCACAGGGCATGTTCGAGCAGTACTTC